This T cell receptor beta chain was profiled in a study of CD8 T cells in Susac syndrome. The CDR3 totals 14 residues. V was trimmed by 3 bases and J by 9 bases, leaving 18 bases between them. The V gene's germline CDR1 is DFQATT and CDR2 SNEGSKA (reference sequence). With random hexamers, reverse transcription was performed on about 0.5 to 1 ug of RNA. Each CDR3 protein is one row after TCRdb ran MiXCR on the immunoSEQ multiplex PCR reads. The table includes a few hundred thousand distinct CDR3 sequences, 92% detected once. The receptor comes from a human donor with multiple sclerosis. The rearrangement uses TRBV20-1 and TRBJ2-1; D perhaps matches TRBD2 (6 bases). Sequenced input: CD4+ T cells from PBMCs. The CDR3 region has the DNA TGCAGTGCTAGGGATGGGACTTCTCCCCGTGAGCAGTTCTTC. Its translation is CSARDGTSPREQFF.